This section outlines one T cell receptor beta chain sequence together with its context. Its antigen is as yet unknown. The assay was immunoSEQ multiplex PCR, and TCRdb's table has in-frame clones only and misses some. There are over a million clones in the sample; around 97% occur only once, and approximately 1.1% lies in the top ten. This sample is drawn from a study of shared clonotypes between healthy human individuals. Study findings and constraints: Generally, estimated richness proved larger in naive subsets than it did in memory subsets.

V was cut by 0 bases and J by 11 bases, with 12 bases left in between. This CDR3 spans 13 amino acids. Germline assignment: CDR1 MNHNY and CDR2 SVGAGI (reference sequence). The chain employs TRBV6-6 and TRBJ2-3, with D unresolved. Sequencing used naive CD4+ T cells sorted from blood. Subset defined: CD45RA+ positively selected. The clonotype comes from a man aged 30-40 years in good health. The CDR3 nucleotides read TGTGCCAGCAGTTACTCCGGAGAGGTGGGGCAGTATTTT. This sequence encodes CASSYSGEVGQYF.